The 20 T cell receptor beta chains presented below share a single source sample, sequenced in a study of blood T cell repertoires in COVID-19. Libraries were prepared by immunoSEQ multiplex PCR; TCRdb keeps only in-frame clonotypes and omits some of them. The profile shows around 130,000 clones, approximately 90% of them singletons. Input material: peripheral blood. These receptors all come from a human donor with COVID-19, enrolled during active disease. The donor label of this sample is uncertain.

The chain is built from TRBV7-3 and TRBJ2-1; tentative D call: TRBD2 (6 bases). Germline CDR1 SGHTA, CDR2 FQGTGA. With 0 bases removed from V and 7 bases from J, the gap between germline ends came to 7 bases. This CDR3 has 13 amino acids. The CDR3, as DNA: TGTGCCAGCAGCTTAACCGGAGGGAATGAGCAGTTCTTC. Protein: CASSLTGGNEQFF. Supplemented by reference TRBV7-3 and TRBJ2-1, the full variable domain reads GAGVSQTPSNKVTEKGKYVELRCDPISGHTALYWYRQSLGQGPEFLIYFQGTGAADDSGLPNDRFFAVRPEGSVSTLKIQRTERGDSAVYLCASSLTGGNEQFFGPGTRLTVL.

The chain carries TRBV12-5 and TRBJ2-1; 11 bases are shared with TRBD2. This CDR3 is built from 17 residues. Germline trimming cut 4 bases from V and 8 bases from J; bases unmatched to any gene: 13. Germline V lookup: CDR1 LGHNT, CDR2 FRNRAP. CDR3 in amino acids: CASGSPGSGRAIDEQFF. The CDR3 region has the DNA TGTGCTAGTGGTTCCCCGGGTAGCGGGAGGGCCATCGATGAGCAGTTCTTC.

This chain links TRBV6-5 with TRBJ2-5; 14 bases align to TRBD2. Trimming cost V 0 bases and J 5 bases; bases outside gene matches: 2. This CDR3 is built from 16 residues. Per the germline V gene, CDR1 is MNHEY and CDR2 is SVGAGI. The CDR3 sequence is CASSYSGTSGGETQYF. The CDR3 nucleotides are TGTGCCAGCAGTTACTCGGGGACTAGCGGGGGCGAGACCCAGTACTTC.

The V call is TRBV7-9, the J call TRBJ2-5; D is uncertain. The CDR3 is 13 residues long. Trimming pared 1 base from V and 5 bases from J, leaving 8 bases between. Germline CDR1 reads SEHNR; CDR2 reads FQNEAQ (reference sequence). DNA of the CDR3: TGTGCCAGCAGCTTAGGGGTGAGGGAGACCCAGTACTTC. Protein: CASSLGVRETQYF. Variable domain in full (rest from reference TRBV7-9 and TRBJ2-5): DTGVSQNPRHKITKRGQNVTFRCDPISEHNRLYWYRQTLGQGPEFLTYFQNEAQLEKSRLLSDRFSAERPKGSFSTLEIQRTEQGDSAMYLCASSLGVRETQYFGPGTRLLVL.

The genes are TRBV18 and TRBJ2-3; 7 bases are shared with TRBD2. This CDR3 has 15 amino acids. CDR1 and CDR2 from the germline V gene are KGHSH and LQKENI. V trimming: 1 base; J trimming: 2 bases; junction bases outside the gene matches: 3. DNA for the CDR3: TGTGCCAGCTCACCACGCGGGGGTATCACAGATACGCAGTATTTT. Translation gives CASSPRGGITDTQYF.

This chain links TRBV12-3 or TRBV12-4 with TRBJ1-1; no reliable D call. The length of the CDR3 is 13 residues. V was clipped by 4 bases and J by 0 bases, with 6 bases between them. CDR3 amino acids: CASSSQMNTEAFF. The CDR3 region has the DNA TGTGCCAGCAGTTCACAAATGAACACTGAAGCTTTCTTT.

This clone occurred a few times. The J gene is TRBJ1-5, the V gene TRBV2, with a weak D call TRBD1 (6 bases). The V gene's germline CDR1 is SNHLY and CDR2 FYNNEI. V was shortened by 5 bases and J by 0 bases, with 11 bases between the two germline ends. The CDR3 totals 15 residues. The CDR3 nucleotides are TGTGCCAGCAGTATACAGGGAGCTAGCAATCAGCCCCAGCATTTT. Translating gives CASSIQGASNQPQHF.

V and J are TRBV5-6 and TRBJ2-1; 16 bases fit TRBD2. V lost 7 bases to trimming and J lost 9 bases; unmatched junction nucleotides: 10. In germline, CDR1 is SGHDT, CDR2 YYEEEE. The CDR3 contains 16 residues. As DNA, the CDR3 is TGTGCCAGCCACCTGGGACTAGCGGGGGGGCAGGGTGAGCAGTTCTTC. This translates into CASHLGLAGGQGEQFF. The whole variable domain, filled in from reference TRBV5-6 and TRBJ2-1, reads DAGVTQSPTHLIKTRGQQVTLRCSPKSGHDTVSWYQQALGQGPQFIFQYYEEEERQRGNFPDRFSGHQFPNYSSELNVNALLLGDSALYLCASHLGLAGGQGEQFFGPGTRLTVL.

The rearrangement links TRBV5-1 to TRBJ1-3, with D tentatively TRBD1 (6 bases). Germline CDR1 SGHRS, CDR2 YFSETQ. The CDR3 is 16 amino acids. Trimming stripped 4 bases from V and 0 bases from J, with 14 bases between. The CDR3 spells CASSPGGDFSGNTIYF. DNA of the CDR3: TGCGCCAGCAGCCCGGGGGGCGACTTCTCTGGAAACACCATATATTTT.

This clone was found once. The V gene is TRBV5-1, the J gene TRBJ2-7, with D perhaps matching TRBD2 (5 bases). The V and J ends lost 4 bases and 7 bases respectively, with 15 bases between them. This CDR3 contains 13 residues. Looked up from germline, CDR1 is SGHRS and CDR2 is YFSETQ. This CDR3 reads CASSDPGKGEQYF. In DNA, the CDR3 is TGCGCCAGCAGCGATCCGGGGAAAGGGGAGCAGTACTTC.

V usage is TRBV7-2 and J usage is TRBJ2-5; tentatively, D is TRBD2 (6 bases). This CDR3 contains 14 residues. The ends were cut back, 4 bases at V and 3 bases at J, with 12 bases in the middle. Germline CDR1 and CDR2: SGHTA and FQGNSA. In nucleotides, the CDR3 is TGTGCCAGCAGCTCTCCGGGACTGGAAGAGACCCAGTACTTC. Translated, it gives CASSSPGLEETQYF.

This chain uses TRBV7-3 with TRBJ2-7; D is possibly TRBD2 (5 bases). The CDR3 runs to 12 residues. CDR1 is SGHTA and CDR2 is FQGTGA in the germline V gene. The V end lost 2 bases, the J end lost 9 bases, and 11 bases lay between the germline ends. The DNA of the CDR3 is TGTGCCAGCAGCTTAGACGGAGGCGCGCAGTACTTC. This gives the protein CASSLDGGAQYF.

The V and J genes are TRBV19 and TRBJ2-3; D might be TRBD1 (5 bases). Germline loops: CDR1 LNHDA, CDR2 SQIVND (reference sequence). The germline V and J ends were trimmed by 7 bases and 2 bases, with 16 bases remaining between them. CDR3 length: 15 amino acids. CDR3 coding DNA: TGTGCCAGTAACCAACAGGCGGCCTACACAGATACGCAGTATTTT. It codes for CASNQQAAYTDTQYF.

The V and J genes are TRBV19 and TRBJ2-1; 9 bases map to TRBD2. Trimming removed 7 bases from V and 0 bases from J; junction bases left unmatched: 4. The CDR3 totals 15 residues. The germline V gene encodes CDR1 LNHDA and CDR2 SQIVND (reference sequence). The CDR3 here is CASTDSGSSYNEQFF. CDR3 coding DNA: TGTGCCAGTACCGATAGCGGGAGCTCCTACAATGAGCAGTTCTTC.

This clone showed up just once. DNA of the CDR3: TGTGCCAGCAGCTTAGATGTAGGGATAGCGTCTGGGGCCAACGTCCTGACTTTC. This gives the protein CASSLDVGIASGANVLTF. J is TRBJ2-6 and V is TRBV7-6; tentatively, D is TRBD2 (5 bases). The V end lost 1 base, the J end lost 1 base, and 14 bases lay between the germline ends. Germline V gene data show CDR1 as SGHVS and CDR2 as FNYEAQ. The CDR3 loop spans 18 amino acids. The whole variable domain, filled in from reference TRBV7-6 and TRBJ2-6, reads GAGVSQSPRYKVTKRGQDVALRCDPISGHVSLYWYRQALGQGPEFLTYFNYEAQQDKSGLPNDRFSAERPEGSISTLTIQRTEQRDSAMYRCASSLDVGIASGANVLTFGAGSRLTVL.

CDR3 protein: CSASGTSGGARETQYF. CDR3 DNA sequence: TGCAGTGCTAGTGGGACTAGCGGGGGGGCCCGTGAGACCCAGTACTTC. The chain uses TRBV20-1 and TRBJ2-5; 16 nucleotides agree with TRBD2. This CDR3 spans 16 amino acids. The V gene end was trimmed by 3 bases and the J gene end by 5 bases; junction bases not matched to a gene: 6. Looked up from germline, CDR1 is DFQATT and CDR2 is SNEGSKA (reference sequence).

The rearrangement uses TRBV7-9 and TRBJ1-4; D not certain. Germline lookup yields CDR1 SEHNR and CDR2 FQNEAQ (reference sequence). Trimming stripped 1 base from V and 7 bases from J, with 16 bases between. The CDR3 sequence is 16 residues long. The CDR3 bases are TGTGCCAGCAGCTTAGGGGCGAGCCAGTTAGGTGAAAAACTGTTTTTT. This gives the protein CASSLGASQLGEKLFF.

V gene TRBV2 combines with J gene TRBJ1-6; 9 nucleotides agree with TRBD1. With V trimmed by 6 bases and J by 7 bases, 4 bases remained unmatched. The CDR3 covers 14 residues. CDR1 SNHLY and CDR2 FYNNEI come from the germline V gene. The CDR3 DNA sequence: TGTGCCAGCAGGGGACAGGGCCAAAATTCACCCCTCCACTTT. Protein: CASRGQGQNSPLHF.

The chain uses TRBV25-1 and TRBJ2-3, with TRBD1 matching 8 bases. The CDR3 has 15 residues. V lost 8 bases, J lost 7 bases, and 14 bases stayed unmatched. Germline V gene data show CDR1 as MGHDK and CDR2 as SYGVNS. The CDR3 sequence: CASQPRTGSWYTQYF. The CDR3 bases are TGTGCCAGCCAGCCTAGGACAGGGTCCTGGTATACGCAGTATTTT.

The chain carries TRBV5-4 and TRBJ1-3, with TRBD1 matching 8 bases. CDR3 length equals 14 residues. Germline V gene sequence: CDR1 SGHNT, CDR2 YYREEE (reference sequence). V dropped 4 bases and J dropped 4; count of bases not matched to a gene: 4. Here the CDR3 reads CASSLDRAGNTIYF. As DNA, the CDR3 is TGTGCCAGCAGCCTGGACAGGGCGGGAAACACCATATATTTT. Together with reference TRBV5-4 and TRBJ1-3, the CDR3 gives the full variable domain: ETGVTQSPTHLIKTRGQQVTLRCSSQSGHNTVSWYQQALGQGPQFIFQYYREEENGRGNFPPRFSGLQFPNYSSELNVNALELDDSALYLCASSLDRAGNTIYFGEGSWLTVV.